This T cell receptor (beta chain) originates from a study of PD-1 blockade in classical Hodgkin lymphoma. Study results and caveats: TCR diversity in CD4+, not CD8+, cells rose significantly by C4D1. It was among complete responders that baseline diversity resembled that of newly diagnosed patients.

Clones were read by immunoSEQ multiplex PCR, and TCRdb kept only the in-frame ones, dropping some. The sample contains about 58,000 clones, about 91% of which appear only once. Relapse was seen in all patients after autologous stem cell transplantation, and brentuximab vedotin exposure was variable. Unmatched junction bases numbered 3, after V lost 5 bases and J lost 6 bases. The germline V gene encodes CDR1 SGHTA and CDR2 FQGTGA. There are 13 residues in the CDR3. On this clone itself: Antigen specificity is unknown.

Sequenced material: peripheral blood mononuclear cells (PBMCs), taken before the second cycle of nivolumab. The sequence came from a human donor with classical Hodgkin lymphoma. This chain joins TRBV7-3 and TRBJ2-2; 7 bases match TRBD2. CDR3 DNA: TGTGCCAGCAGCCGCGGGGGACCCGGGGAGCTGTTTTTT. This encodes CASSRGGPGELFF. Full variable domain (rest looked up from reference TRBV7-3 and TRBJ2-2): GAGVSQTPSNKVTEKGKYVELRCDPISGHTALYWYRQSLGQGPEFLIYFQGTGAADDSGLPNDRFFAVRPEGSVSTLKIQRTERGDSAVYLCASSRGGPGELFFGEGSRLTVL.